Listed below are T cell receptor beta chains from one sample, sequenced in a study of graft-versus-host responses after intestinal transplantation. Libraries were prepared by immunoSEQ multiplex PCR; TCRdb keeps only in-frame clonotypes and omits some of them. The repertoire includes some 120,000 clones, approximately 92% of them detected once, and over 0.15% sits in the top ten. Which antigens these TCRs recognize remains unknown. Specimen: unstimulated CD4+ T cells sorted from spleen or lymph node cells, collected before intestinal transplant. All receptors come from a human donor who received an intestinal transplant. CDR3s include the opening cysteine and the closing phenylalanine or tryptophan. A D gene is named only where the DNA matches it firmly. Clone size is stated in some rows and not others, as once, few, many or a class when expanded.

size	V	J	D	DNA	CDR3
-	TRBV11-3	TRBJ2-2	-	TGTGCCAGCAGCCTCGGCCTGGAGACCGGGGAGCTGTTTTTT	CASSLGLETGELFF
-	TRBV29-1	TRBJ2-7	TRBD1	TGCAGCGTGCAAAACCGGGACAGGGAGCCCTACGAGCAGTACTTC	CSVQNRDREPYEQYF
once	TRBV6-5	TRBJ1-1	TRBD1	TGTGCCAGTCTGCGACAGGGGGGCACTGAAGCTTTCTTT	CASLRQGGTEAFF
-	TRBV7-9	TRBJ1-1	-	TGTGCCAGCAGAACGGGCGGGGAGGGCACTGAAGCTTTCTTT	CASRTGGEGTEAFF
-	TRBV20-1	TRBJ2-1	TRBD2	TGCAGTGCTCGGACTAGCGAGGAGCAGTTCTTC	CSARTSEEQFF
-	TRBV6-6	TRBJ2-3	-	TGTGCCAGCGCGGGGGCGGGAGATACGCAGTATTTT	CASAGAGDTQYF
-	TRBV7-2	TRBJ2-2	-	TGTGCCAGCAGCTTAGATAGGGGGAGGGAGCTGTTTTTT	CASSLDRGRELFF
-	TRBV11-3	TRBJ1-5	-	TGTGCCAGCAGCTTTTCTAGAGGCCAGCCCCAGCATTTT	CASSFSRGQPQHF
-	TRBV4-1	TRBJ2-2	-	TGCGCCAGCAGCCAAGATCCAGGTTCGGGGGCGGGAACCGGGGAGCTGTTTTTT	CASSQDPGSGAGTGELFF
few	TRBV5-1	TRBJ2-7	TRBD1	TGCGCCAGCAGCTGGGGGTATCAAGGACAGGGGACCGAGCAGTACTTC	CASSWGYQGQGTEQYF
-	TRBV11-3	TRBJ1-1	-	TGTGCCAGCAGCGTAATTACGGGCACTGAAGCTTTCTTT	CASSVITGTEAFF
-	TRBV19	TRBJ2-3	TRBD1	TGTGCCAGCCAACAGGGGGCCATCACAGATACGCAGTATTTT	CASQQGAITDTQYF
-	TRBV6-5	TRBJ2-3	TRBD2	TGTGCCAGCAGTCCCCTCGCGGGGGGCAGGGATACGCAGTATTTT	CASSPLAGGRDTQYF
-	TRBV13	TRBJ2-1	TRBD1	TGTGCCAGCAGCCGGGACAGAGTAAACAATGAGCAGTTCTTC	CASSRDRVNNEQFF
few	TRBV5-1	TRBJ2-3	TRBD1	TGCGCCAGCAGCCCGGGACAGGGAATTATCACAGATACGCAGTATTTT	CASSPGQGIITDTQYF
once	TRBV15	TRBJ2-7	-	TGTGCCACCAGCAGAGGGGGGACGAGCTCCTACGAGCAGTACTTC	CATSRGGTSSYEQYF
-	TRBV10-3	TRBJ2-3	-	TGTGCCATCTCTGGGATCCGCACAGATACGCAGTATTTT	CAISGIRTDTQYF
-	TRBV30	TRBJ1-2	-	TGTGCCGAATGGACAGCGAATCACTATGGCTACACCTTC	CAEWTANHYGYTF
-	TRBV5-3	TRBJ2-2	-	TGTGCCAGAAGCAGAAGATTGGCCGGGGAGCTGTTTTTT	CARSRRLAGELFF
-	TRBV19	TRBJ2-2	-	TGTGCCGGCCGTACTAGTGGGAACACCGGGGAGCTGTTTTTT	CAGRTSGNTGELFF
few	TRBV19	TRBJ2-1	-	TGTGCCAGTAGTATAGAGGGCTTGGGGGGCCATATGTTCAATGAGCAGTTCTTC	CASSIEGLGGHMFNEQFF
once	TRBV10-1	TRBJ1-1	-	TGCGCCAGCAGTGTGACGGGTGTGAACACTGAAGCTTTCTTT	CASSVTGVNTEAFF
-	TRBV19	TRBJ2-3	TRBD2	TGTGCCAGTAGTTTAGGACTAGCGGGGACAGATACGCAGTATTTT	CASSLGLAGTDTQYF
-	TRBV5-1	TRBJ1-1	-	TGCGCCAGCAGCGCGGGACAGAACACTGAAGCTTTCTTT	CASSAGQNTEAFF
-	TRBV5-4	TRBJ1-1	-	TGTGCCAGCAGCCTGGCAGGCGGGAGAAACTTTGAAGCTTTCTTT	CASSLAGGRNFEAFF
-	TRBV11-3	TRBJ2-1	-	TGTGCCAGCAGCTTAGGAGGACGAAGTACCCACCTTTTCTTC	CASSLGGRSTHLFF
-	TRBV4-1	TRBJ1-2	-	TGCGCCAGCAGCCGGACCGGGACTGGCTACACCTTC	CASSRTGTGYTF
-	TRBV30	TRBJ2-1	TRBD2	TGTGCCTGGACCTCCACGACTAGCGCTGGAGGGGATGAGCAGTTCTTC	CAWTSTTSAGGDEQFF
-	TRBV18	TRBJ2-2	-	TGTGCCAGCTCACCCCAGGGGGGTAGCACCGGGGAGCTGTTTTTT	CASSPQGGSTGELFF
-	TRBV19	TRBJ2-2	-	TGTGCCAGTCTAGGTTACAGGGAAATGGTGTGGGAGCTGTTTTTT	CASLGYREMVWELFF
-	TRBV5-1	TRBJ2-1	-	TGCGCCAGCAGCCTTCAGGGGGCGGGGGGTTACAATGAGCAGTTCTTC	CASSLQGAGGYNEQFF
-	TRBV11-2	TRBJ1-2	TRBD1	TGTGCCAGCAGCCCAGGGACAGGGGCCGGCTACACCTTC	CASSPGTGAGYTF
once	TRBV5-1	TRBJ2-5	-	TGCGCCAGCAGCTTGGGGCAGTGGGAGACCCAGTACTTC	CASSLGQWETQYF
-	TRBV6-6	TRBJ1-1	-	TGTGCCAGCAGTTACTGGGGGGGGCATACTGAAGCTTTCTTT	CASSYWGGHTEAFF
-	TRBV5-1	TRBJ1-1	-	TGCGCCAGCAGCTTGGCAGAGAACACTGAAGCTTTCTTT	CASSLAENTEAFF